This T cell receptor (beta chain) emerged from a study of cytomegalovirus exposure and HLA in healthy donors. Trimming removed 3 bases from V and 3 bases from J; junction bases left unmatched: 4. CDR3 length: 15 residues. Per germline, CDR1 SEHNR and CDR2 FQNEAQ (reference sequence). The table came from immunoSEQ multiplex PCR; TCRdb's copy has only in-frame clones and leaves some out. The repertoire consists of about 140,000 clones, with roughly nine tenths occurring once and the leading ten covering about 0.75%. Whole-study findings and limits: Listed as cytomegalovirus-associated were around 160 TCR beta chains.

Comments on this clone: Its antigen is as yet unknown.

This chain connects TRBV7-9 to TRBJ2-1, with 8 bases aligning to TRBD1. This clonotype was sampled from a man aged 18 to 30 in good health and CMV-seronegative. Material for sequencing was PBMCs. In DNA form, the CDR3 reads TGTGCCAGCAGCTTCGGACAGGGCAACTACAATGAGCAGTTCTTC. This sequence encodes CASSFGQGNYNEQFF.